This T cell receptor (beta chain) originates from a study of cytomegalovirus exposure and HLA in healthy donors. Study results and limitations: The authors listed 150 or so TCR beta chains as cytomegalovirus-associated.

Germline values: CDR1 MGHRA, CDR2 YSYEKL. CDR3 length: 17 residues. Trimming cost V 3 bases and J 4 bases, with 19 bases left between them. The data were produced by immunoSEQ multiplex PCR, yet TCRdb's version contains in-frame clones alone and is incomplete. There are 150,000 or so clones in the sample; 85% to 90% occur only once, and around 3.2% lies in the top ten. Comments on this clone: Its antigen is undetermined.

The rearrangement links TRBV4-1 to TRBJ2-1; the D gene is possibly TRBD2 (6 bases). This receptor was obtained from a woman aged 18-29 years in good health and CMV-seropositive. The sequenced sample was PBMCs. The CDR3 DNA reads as TGCGCCAGCAGCCATGGAGTGGGGGGAAGAAGATACAATGAGCAGTTCTTC. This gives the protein CASSHGVGGRRYNEQFF.